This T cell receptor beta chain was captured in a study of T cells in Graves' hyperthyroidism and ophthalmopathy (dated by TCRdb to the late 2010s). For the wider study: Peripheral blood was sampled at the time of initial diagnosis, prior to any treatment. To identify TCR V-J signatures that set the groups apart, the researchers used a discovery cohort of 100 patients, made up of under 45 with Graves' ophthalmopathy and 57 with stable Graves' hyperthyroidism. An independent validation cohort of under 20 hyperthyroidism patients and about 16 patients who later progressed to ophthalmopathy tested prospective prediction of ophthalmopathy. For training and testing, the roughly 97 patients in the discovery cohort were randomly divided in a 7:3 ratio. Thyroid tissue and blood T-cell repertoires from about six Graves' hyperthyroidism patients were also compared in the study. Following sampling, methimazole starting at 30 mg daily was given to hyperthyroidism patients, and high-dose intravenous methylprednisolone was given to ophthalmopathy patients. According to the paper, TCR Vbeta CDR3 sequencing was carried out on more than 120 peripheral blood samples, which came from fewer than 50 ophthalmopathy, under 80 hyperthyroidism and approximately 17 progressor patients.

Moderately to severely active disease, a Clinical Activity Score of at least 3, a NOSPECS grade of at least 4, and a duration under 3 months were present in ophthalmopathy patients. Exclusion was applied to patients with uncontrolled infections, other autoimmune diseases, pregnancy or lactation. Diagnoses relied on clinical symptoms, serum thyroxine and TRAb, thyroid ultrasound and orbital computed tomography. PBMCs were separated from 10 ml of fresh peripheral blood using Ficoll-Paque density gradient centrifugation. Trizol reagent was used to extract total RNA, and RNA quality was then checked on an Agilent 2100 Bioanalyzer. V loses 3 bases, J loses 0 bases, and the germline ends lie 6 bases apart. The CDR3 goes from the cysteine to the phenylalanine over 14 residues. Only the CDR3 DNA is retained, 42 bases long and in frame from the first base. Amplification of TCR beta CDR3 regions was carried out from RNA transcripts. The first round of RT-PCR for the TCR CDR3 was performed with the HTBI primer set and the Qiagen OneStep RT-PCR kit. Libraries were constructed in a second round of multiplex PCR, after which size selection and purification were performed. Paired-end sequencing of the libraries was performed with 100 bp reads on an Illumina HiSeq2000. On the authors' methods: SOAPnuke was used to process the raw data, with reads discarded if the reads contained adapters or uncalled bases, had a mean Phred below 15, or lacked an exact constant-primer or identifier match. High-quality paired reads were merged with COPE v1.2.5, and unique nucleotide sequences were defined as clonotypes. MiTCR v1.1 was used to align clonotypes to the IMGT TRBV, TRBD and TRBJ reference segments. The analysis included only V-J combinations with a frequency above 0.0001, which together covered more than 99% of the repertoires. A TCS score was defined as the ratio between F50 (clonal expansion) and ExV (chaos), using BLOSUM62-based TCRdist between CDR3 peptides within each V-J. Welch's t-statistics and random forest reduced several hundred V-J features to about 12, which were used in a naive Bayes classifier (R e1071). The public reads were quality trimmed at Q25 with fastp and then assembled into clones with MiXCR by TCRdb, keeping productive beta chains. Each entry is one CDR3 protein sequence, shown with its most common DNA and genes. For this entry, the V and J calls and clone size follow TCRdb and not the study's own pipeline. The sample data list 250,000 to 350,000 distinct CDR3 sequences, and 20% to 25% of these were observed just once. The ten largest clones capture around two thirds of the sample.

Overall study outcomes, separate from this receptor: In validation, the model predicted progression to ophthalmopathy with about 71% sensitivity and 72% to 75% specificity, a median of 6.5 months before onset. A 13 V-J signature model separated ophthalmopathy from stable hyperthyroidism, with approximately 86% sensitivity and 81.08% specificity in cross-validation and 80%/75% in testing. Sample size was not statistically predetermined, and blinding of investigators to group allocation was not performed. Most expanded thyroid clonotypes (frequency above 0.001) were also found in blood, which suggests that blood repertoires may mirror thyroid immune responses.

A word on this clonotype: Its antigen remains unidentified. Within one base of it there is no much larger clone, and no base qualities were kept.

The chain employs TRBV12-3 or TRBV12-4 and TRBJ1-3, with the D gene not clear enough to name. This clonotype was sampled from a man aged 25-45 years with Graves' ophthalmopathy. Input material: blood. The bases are TGTGCCAGCAGTTTCTACAGCTCTGGAAACACCATATATTTT. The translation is CASSFYSSGNTIYF.